What follows are 4 T cell receptor beta chains derived from one specimen sequenced in a study of shared clonotypes between healthy human individuals. Using immunoSEQ multiplex PCR, the repertoire was profiled, and TCRdb retains in-frame clones only, with some absent. Among about 480,000 clones listed, 75% to 80% were seen once. Sequenced material: PBMCs. The receptor source for this set is a woman aged 40 to 50 in good health. Some clones in this sample may be carry-over from other donors' samples.

The sample holds one count of this clone. Other DNA sequences in this specimen translate into the identical CDR3. The CDR3 DNA reads TGCAGCGTCGAAAGGGACCGAAGCTACAATGAGCAGTTCTTC. Translation: CSVERDRSYNEQFF. The chain has TRBV29-1 and TRBJ2-1; D may match TRBD1 or TRBD2 (5 bases each). Per the germline V gene, CDR1 is SQVTM and CDR2 is ANQGSEA. There are 14 residues in the CDR3. The V end lost 6 bases, the J end lost 3 bases, and 15 bases lay between the germline ends.

The V call is TRBV28, the J call TRBJ1-1, with D hard to call. The CDR3 loop spans 12 amino acids. V was clipped by 6 bases and J by 11 bases, with 16 bases between them. CDR1 and CDR2 from the germline V gene are MDHEN and SYDVKM. The CDR3 reads CASRSEDLPAFF. CDR3 DNA sequence: TGTGCCAGCAGATCGGAGGACCTACCGGCTTTCTTT. Drawing the rest from reference TRBV28 and TRBJ1-1, the complete variable domain is DVKVTQSSRYLVKRTGEKVFLECVQDMDHENMFWYRQDPGLGLRLIYFSYDVKMKEKGDIPEGYSVSREKKERFSLILESASTNQTSMYLCASRSEDLPAFFGQGTRLTVV.

This rearrangement joins TRBV28 to TRBJ2-3; 8 positions match TRBD1. The length of the CDR3 is 14 residues. The J segment lost 0 bases and the V segment lost 5 bases, leaving 1 base of the junction unmatched. CDR1 is MDHEN, CDR2 SYDVKM, per germline. CDR3 bases: TGTGCCAGCAGTCGACAGGGGAGCACAGATACGCAGTATTTT. Amino acids: CASSRQGSTDTQYF.

This chain connects TRBV2 to TRBJ2-7, with D maybe TRBD1 (5 bases). Between the trimmed V and J ends, which lost 6 bases and 4 bases, there was a span of 10 bases. Germline values: CDR1 SNHLY, CDR2 FYNNEI. The length of the CDR3 is 12 residues. CDR3 in amino acids: CASRARVYEQYF. CDR3 coding DNA: TGTGCCAGCAGGGCCAGGGTTTACGAGCAGTACTTC.